The clone carrying this T cell receptor beta chain was recorded only once. The antigen is not known. Use of 60 Vbeta and 13 Jbeta primers characterized the PCR. The assay was immunoSEQ multiplex PCR, and TCRdb's table has in-frame clones only and misses some. The sample shows more than 75,000 clones, approximately 74% of them seen only once. The sample is drawn from a study of cytomegalovirus exposure and HLA in healthy donors. The study's findings and limits: Later analysis identified several of the most significant clusters that appeared linked to common viral pathogens. Diagnosis of cytomegalovirus status made by the classifier reportedly showed high specificity and sensitivity. Investigators reported 164 TCR beta chains as tied to cytomegalovirus.

This TCR derives from a man aged 35 to 55 in good health and CMV-seropositive. The source material was PBMCs.

Written as DNA, the CDR3 is TGTGCCAGCAGCTTAGCCCCAGGGAAAGGCGGGCAGTTCTTC. It translates to CASSLAPGKGGQFF. The chain links TRBV13 to TRBJ2-1; a possible D gene is TRBD1 (5 bases). The CDR3 has 14 amino acids. Germline-derived CDR1 and CDR2 are PRHDT and FYEKMQ (reference sequence). The V end lost 1 base, the J end lost 12 bases, and 16 bases lay between the germline ends.